The following is a T cell receptor beta chain sequence with its context. The target antigen is unknown. The sample comes from a study of memory CD4+ T cells and cytomegalovirus serostatus. Study overall: Of the healthy Belgian adults, 9 or 10 were CMV seropositive and 20 to 30 seronegative. Study-wide results and caveats: Of 150 to 200 reported CMV TCRbeta sequences, just over 65 were found in memory CD4+ repertoires.

Single viable CD3+CD4+CD8-CD45RO+ cells were sorted as the memory CD4+ T cells. CDR1 SGDLS and CDR2 YYNGEE come from the germline V gene. The CDR3 totals 15 residues. J lost 5 bases, V lost 3 bases, and 9 bases had no gene match. Per the study methods: Out-of-frame sequences were removed, leaving some 2 million distinct TCRbeta sequences. Clones were read by immunoSEQ multiplex PCR, and TCRdb kept only the in-frame ones, dropping some. V, J and clone size are taken as reported in that table, and D and trimming were inferred from the DNA itself. This table holds tens of thousands of clones, about 70% found once.

This chain links TRBV9 with TRBJ2-3; 7 bases line up with TRBD2. Material: memory CD4+ T cells from blood. The clonotype was recovered from an adult in good health and CMV-seropositive. In DNA, the CDR3 is TGTGCCAGCAGCGCCCAGACCTTAGCGGGAGATACGCAGTATTTT. This sequence encodes CASSAQTLAGDTQYF.